This T cell receptor beta chain was sequenced during a study of blood T cell repertoires in COVID-19. At the level of the study: COVID-19 samples from acute and convalescent phases originated in the United States, Italy and Spain.

The junction had 4 bases not matched to a gene; V was cut back by 1 base and J by 2 bases. There are 16 residues in the CDR3. CDR1 is SGHRS, CDR2 YFSETQ, per germline. Cohort 3 recovered donors had two negative PCRs, clearance, or symptom resolution. Profiling relied on immunoSEQ multiplex PCR, and the TCRdb table lists in-frame clones only, not all of them. There are about 170,000 clones in the sample; 84% occur only once, and 15% lies in the top ten. This clonotype originated in a man aged 45 to 65 who had recovered from COVID-19. The source material was PBMCs or T cells enriched from blood (not recorded which). V and J are TRBV5-1 and TRBJ2-1; 9 bases line up with TRBD2. This chain's CDR3 is CASSLQAGGTYNEQFF. The CDR3 nucleotides are TGCGCCAGCAGCTTGCAAGCGGGGGGAACCTACAATGAGCAGTTCTTC.